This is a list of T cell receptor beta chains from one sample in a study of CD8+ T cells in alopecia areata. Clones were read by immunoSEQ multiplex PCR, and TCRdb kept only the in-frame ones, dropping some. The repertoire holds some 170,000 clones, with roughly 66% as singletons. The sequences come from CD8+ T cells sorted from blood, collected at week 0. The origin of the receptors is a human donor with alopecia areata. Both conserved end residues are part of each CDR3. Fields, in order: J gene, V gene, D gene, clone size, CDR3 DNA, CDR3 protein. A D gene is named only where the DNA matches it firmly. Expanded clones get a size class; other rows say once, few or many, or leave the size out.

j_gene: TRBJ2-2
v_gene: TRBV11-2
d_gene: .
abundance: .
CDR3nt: TGTGCCAGCAGCTCTTCTAGCGTGGGGTTGTCCGGGGAGCTGTTTTTT
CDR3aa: CASSSSSVGLSGELFF

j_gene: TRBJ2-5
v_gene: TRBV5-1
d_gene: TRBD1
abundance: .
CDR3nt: TGCGCCAGCAGCTTGGATGGGACAGTGTACCAAGAGACCCAGTACTTC
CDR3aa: CASSLDGTVYQETQYF

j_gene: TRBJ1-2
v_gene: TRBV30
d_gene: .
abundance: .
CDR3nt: TGTGCCTGGAGTCGTGAAGCTAACTATGGCTACACCTTC
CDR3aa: CAWSREANYGYTF

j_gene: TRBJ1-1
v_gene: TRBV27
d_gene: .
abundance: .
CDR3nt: TGTGCCAGCGCCTCGGGGGGAGGCACTGAAGCTTTCTTT
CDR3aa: CASASGGGTEAFF

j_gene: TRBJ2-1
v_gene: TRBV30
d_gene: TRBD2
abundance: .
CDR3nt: TGTGCCTGGGCGGGACTAGCTAGCTACAATGAGCAGTTCTTC
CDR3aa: CAWAGLASYNEQFF

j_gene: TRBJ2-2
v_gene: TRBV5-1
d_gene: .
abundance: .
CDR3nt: TGCGCCAGCAGATTGATGGTCGGGGAGCTGTTTTTT
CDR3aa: CASRLMVGELFF

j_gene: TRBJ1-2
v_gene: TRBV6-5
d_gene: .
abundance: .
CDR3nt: TGTGCCAGCAGTTACTCGAATGGGAATGGCTACACCTTC
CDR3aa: CASSYSNGNGYTF

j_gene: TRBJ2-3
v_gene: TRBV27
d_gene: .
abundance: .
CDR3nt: TGTGCCAGCGGCCCCCCTAGCACAGATACGCAGTATTTT
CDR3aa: CASGPPSTDTQYF

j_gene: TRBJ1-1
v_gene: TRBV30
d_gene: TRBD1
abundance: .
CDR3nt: TGTGCCTGGAGTGCAGGGGGCGCCGGTACTGAAGCTTTCTTT
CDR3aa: CAWSAGGAGTEAFF

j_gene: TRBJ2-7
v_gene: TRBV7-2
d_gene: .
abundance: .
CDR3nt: TGTGCCAGCAGCTTAGGGACAGTAAACGAGCAGTACTTC
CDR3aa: CASSLGTVNEQYF

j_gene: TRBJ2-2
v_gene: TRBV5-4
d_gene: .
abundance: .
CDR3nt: TGTGCCATACCGGGTTCCGGGGAGCTGTTTTTT
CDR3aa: CAIPGSGELFF

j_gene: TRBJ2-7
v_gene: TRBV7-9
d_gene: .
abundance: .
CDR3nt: TGTGCCAGCAGCCACCCTCCAACCGAGCAGTACTTC
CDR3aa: CASSHPPTEQYF

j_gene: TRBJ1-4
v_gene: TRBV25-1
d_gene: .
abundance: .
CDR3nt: TGTGCCAGCAGTCGCTACTCTTCGCCGGCGGATGAAAAACTGTTTTTT
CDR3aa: CASSRYSSPADEKLFF

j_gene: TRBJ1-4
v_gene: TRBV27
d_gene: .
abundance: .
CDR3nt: TGTGCCAGCAGTTTTAAGGGGTATGGTAATGAAAAACTGTTTTTT
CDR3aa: CASSFKGYGNEKLFF

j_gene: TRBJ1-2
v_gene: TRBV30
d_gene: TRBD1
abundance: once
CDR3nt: TGTGCCTGGAGTGTGGACAGGTCCTCCTATGGCTACACCTTC
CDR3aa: CAWSVDRSSYGYTF

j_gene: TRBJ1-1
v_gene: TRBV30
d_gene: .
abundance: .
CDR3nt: TGTGCCTGGACGGACGCCGGTGAAGCTTTCTTT
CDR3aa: CAWTDAGEAFF

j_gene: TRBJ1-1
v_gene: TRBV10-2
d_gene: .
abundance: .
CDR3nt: TGCGCCAGCAGGTCGACGGGGATGTTAACTGAAGCTTTCTTT
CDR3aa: CASRSTGMLTEAFF

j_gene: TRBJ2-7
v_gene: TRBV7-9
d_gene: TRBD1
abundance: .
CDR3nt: TGTGCCAGCAGCTTGGAGTACAGGGGCGAGCAGTACTTC
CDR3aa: CASSLEYRGEQYF

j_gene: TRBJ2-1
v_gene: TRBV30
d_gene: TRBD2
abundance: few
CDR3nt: TGTGCCTGGCTGACTAGCGCGTCCTACAATGAGCAGTTCTTC
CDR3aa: CAWLTSASYNEQFF

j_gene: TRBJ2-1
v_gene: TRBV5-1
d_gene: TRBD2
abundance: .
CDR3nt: TGCGCCAGCAGCCTACGGACTAGCGGGGGCTACAATGAGCAGTTCTTC
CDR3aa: CASSLRTSGGYNEQFF

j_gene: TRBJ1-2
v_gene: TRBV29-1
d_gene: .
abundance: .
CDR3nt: TGCAGCGTTGAAGAGAGACAGACTTATGGCTACACCTTC
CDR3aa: CSVEERQTYGYTF

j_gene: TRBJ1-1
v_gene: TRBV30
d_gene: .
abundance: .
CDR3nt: TGTGTCTTTGGGGCCACTGAAGCTTTCTTT
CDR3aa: CVFGATEAFF

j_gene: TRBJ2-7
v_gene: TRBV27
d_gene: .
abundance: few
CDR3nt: TGTGCCAGCAGAACCCCGGGGAGGTCGTACGAGCAGTACTTC
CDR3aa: CASRTPGRSYEQYF

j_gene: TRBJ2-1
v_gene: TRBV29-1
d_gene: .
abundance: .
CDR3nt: TGCAGCGTTGACCGGGGGAGCTCCTACAATGAGCAGTTCTTC
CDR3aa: CSVDRGSSYNEQFF

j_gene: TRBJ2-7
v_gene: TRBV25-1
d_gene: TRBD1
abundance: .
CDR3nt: TGTGCCAGTCCTCCTGGGACAGGGAGCTACGAGCAGTACTTC
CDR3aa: CASPPGTGSYEQYF

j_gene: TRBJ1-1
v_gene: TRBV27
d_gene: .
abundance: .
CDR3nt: TGTGCCAGCAGTTTCGGGCGGGGCACTGAAGCTTTCTTT
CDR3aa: CASSFGRGTEAFF

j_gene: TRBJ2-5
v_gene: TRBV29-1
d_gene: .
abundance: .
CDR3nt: TGCAGCGTTGAACGACGCGAGACCCAGTACTTC
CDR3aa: CSVERRETQYF

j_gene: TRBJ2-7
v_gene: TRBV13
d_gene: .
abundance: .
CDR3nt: TGTGCCAGCAGCTTAGGGGGGACGGGGTACGAGCAGTACTTC
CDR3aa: CASSLGGTGYEQYF

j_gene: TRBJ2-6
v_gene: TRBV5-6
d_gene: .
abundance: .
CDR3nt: TGTGCCAGCAGCTTGGTTGGGTCTGGGGCCAACGTCCTGACTTTC
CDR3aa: CASSLVGSGANVLTF

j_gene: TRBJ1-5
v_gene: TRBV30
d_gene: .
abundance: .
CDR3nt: TGTGCCTGGAGTCTAGGTAGCAATCAGCCCCAGCATTTT
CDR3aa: CAWSLGSNQPQHF

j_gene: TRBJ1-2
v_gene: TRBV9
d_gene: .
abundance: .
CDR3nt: TGTGCCAGCAGTCCACAGTATCCAAACTATGGCTACACCTTC
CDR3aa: CASSPQYPNYGYTF

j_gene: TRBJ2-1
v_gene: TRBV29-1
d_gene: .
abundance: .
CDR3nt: TGCAGCGTCCGTAGTCTCCGGGGCGGGCTGTATGAGCAGTTCTTC
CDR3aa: CSVRSLRGGLYEQFF

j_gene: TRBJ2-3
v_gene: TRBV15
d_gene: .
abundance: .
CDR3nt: TGTGCCACCAGCAGCTCTGTGGGTACAGATACGCAGTATTTT
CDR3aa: CATSSSVGTDTQYF

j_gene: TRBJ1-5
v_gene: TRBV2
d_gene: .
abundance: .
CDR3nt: TGTGCCAGCGGGGGTCAGCCCCAGCATTTT
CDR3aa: CASGGQPQHF

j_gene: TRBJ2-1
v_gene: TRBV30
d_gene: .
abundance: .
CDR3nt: TGTGCCTGGTGCTGCAGGGATGGCAATGAGCAGTTCTTC
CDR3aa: CAWCCRDGNEQFF

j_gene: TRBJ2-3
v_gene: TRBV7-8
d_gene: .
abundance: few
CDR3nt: TGTGCCAGCAGCTTAAGGAGGAGGGGGACGACAGATACGCAGTATTTT
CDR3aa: CASSLRRRGTTDTQYF

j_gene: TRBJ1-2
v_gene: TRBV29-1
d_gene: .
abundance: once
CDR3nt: TGCAGCGTTGAAGATATCCTTCCAGGGTTGAACTATGGCTACACCTTC
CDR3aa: CSVEDILPGLNYGYTF

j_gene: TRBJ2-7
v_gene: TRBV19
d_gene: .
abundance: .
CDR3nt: TGTGCCAGTAGCCCAGGGACACTATACGAGCAGTACTTC
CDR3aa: CASSPGTLYEQYF

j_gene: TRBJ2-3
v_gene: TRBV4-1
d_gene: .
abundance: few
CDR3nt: TGCGCCAGCAGCCACAGGTTCCGAGACACAGATACGCAGTATTTT
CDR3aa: CASSHRFRDTDTQYF

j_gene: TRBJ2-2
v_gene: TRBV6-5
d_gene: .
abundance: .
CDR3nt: TGTGCCAGCAGTTACTCTGCAGACACCGGGGAGCTGTTTTTT
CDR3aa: CASSYSADTGELFF

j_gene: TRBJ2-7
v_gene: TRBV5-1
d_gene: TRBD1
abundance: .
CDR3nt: TGCGCCAGCAGCACCCCGGGACAGAGCGTTTCATACGAGCAGTACTTC
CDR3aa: CASSTPGQSVSYEQYF

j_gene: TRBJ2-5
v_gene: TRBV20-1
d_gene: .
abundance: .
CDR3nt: TGCAGTGCCACATCGCAAGAGACCCAGTACTTC
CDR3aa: CSATSQETQYF